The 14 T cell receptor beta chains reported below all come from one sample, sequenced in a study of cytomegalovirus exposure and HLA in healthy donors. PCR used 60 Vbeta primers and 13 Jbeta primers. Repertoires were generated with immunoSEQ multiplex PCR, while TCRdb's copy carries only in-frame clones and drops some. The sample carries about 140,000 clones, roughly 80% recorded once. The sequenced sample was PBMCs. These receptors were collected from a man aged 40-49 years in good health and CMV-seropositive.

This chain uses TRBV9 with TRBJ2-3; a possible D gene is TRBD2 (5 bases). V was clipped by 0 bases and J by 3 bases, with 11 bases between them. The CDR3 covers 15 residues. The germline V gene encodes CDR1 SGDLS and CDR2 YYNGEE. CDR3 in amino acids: CASSVDFGVTDTQYF. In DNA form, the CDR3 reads TGTGCCAGCAGCGTAGATTTCGGGGTGACAGATACGCAGTATTTT.

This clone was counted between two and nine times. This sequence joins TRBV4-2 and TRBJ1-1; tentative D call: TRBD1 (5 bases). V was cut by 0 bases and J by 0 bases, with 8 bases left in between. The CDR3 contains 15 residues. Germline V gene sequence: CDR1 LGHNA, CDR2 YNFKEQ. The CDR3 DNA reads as TGTGCCAGCAGCCAAGAGACAGAAGTGAACACTGAAGCTTTCTTT. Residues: CASSQETEVNTEAFF.

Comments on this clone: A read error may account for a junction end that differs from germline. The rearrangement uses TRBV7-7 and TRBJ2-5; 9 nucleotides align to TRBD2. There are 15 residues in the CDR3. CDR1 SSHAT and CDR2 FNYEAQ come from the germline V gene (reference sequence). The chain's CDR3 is CASSEGSGGQETQYF. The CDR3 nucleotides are TGTGCTAGCAGCGAGGGGAGCGGGGGGCAAGAGACCCAGTACTTC.

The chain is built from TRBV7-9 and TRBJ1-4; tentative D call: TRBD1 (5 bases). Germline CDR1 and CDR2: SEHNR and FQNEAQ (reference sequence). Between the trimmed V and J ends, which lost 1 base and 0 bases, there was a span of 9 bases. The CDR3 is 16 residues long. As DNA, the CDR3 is TGTGCCAGCAGCTTAGGGGAAGGGGCAACTAATGAAAAACTGTTTTTT. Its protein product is CASSLGEGATNEKLFF.

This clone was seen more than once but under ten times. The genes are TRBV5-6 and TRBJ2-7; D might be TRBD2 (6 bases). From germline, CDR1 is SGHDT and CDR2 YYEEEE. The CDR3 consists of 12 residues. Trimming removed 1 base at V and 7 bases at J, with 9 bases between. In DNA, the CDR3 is TGTGCCAGCAGCTTGCCGGGACTGGAGCAGTACTTC. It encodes CASSLPGLEQYF.

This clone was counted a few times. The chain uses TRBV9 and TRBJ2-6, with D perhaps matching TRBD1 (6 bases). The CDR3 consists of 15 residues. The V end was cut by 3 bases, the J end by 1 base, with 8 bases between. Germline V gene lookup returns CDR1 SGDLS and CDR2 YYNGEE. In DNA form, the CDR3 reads TGTGCCAGCAGCGGTACAGGGTCTGGGGCCAACGTCCTGACTTTC. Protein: CASSGTGSGANVLTF.

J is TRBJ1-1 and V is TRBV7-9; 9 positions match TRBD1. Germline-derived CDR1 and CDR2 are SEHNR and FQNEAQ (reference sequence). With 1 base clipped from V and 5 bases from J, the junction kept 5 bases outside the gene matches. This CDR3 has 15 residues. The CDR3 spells CASSLEQGAKTEAFF. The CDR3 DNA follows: TGTGCCAGCAGCTTAGAACAGGGGGCCAAGACTGAAGCTTTCTTT.

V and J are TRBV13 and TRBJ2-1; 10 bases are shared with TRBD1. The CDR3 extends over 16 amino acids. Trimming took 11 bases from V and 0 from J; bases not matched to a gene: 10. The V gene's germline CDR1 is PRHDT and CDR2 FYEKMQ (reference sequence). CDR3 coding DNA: TGTGCCGGTAGGGACAGGGGAAATTTCTCCTACAATGAGCAGTTCTTC. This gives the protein CAGRDRGNFSYNEQFF.

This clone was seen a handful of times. The CDR3 bases are TGTGCCAGCAGGAGGACAGGCTCCTACGAGCAGTACTTC. It encodes CASRRTGSYEQYF. The V and J genes are TRBV27 and TRBJ2-7; 7 bases line up with TRBD1. There are 13 residues in the CDR3. Germline values: CDR1 MNHEY, CDR2 SMNVEV (reference sequence). J lost 0 bases, V lost 6 bases, and 2 bases had no gene match.

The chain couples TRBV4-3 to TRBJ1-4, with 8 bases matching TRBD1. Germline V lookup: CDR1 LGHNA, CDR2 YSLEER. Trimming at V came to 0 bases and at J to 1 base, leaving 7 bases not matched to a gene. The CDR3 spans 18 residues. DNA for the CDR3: TGCGCCAGCAGCCAAGACGGCAGGGGGCGCAGAACTAATGAAAAACTGTTTTTT. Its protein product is CASSQDGRGRRTNEKLFF.

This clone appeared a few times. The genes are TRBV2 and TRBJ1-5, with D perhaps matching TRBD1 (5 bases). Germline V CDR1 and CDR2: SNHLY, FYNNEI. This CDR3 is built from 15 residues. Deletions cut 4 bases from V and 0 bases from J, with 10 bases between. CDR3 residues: CASSVSGNSNQPQHF. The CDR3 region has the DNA TGTGCCAGCAGTGTCTCAGGGAATAGCAATCAGCCCCAGCATTTT.

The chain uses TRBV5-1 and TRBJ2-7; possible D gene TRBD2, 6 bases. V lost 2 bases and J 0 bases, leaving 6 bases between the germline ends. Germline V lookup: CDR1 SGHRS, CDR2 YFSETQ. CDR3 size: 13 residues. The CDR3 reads CASSFGGSYEQYF. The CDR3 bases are TGCGCCAGCAGCTTCGGGGGCTCCTACGAGCAGTACTTC.

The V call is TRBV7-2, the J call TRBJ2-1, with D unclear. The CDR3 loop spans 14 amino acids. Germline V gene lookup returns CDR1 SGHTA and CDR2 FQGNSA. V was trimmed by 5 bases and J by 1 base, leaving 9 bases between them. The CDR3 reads CASSQDWSYNEQFF. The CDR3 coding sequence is TGTGCCAGCAGCCAAGACTGGTCCTACAATGAGCAGTTCTTC.

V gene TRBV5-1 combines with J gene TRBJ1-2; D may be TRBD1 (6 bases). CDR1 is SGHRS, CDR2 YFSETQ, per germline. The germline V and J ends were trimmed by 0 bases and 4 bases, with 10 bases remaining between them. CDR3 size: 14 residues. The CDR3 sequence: CASSLADSLYGYTF. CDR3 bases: TGCGCCAGCAGCTTGGCGGACAGCCTCTATGGCTACACCTTC.